This T cell receptor beta chain comes out of a study of T cells in Graves' hyperthyroidism and ophthalmopathy. CDR1 MDHEN and CDR2 SYDVKM come from the germline V gene. V was clipped by 7 bases and J by 2 bases, with 12 bases between them. The CDR3 is 13 amino acids. Amplification of TCR beta CDR3 regions was performed using RNA transcripts as template. The HTBI primer set drove a first-round RT-PCR of the TCR CDR3. TCRdb used MiXCR to reprocess the multiplex PCR reads, holding one entry per CDR3 protein. This sample yields roughly 600,000 distinct CDR3 sequences, of which more than 12% are seen a single time; approximately 12% belongs to the top ten. This clonotype was recorded many times.

This TCR derives from a woman aged 50 to 60 with Graves' ophthalmopathy. Sequenced: blood. The chain employs TRBV28 and TRBJ2-7; perhaps D is TRBD1 or TRBD2 (7 bases each). The CDR3, as DNA: TGTGCCAGCACCCAGGGGGGGACCTACGAGCAGTACTTC. Translating it yields CASTQGGTYEQYF. The entire variable domain, with the rest obtained from reference TRBV28 and TRBJ2-7, is as follows: DVKVTQSSRYLVKRTGEKVFLECVQDMDHENMFWYRQDPGLGLRLIYFSYDVKMKEKGDIPEGYSVSREKKERFSLILESASTNQTSMYLCASTQGGTYEQYFGPGTRLTVT.